This TCR beta chain comes out of a study of blood T cell repertoires in COVID-19. Study at large: Collection of acute and convalescent COVID-19 samples took place in the United States, Italy and Spain. In each case, the material was cDNA or gDNA derived from T cells, B-cell-depleted T cells, or PBMCs.

Germline loops: CDR1 GTSNPN, CDR2 SVGIG (reference sequence). The length of the CDR3 is 14 residues. V gave up 5 bases and J gave up 6 bases; unmatched junction bases: 10. Original processing methods: Amplifying reference gene primers gave estimates of nucleated cell counts. TCRdb keeps only in-frame clones here, not all; method: immunoSEQ multiplex PCR. V, J and clone size were drawn from that table, and D and trimming were deduced from the DNA. The sample consists of approximately 210,000 clones, roughly 78% of them appearing once. This clonotype was sampled from a woman aged 35 to 49 with acute or convalescent COVID-19. The sequenced material came from peripheral blood. This chain connects TRBV30 to TRBJ1-2, with 9 bases matching TRBD1. CDR3: CAWRDRVLSDGYTF. The CDR3 DNA sequence: TGTGCCTGGCGGGACAGGGTATTGTCGGATGGCTACACCTTC.